This entry features one T cell receptor beta chain sequence. The antigen remains undetermined. This sample was taken from a study of T cell responses to AZD1222 COVID-19 vaccine. The overall study: The analysis combined second doses at about 4 or about 12 weeks. Findings and limits, study-wide: The breadth and depth of Spike-specific TCRs increased once two AZD1222 doses had been given. Donors were largely white British and mainly female; clonal diversity was possibly underestimated.

Germline lookup yields CDR1 MNHNS and CDR2 SASEGT. The CDR3 length is 15 residues. Unmatched junction bases numbered 3, after V lost 2 bases and J lost 3 bases. The table came from immunoSEQ multiplex PCR; TCRdb's copy has only in-frame clones and leaves some out. The sample records 90,000 to 130,000 clones, around nine tenths being singletons. This clonotype was obtained from an adult in good health. Specimen: peripheral blood, collected on day 0 of AZD1222 vaccination. This rearrangement joins TRBV6-1 to TRBJ2-1; 8 nucleotides match TRBD2. CDR3 protein: CASSESSGGYNEQFF. Written as DNA, the CDR3 is TGTGCCAGCAGTGAATCGAGCGGGGGCTACAATGAGCAGTTCTTC.